This record looks at one TCR beta chain sequence and its context. This sample is drawn from a study of response to subunit inactivated influenza vaccine. The V gene's germline CDR1 is DFQATT and CDR2 SNEGSKA (reference sequence). The CDR3 spans 14 residues. The V gene lost 5 bases and the J gene lost 2 bases, with 16 bases spanning the gap. TCRdb fed the RT-PCR reads into MiXCR, producing one record per CDR3 protein. In the table there are roughly 620,000 distinct CDR3 sequences, approximately 10% of which are singletons. This sample also appeared in a second study, on T cells expressing NK-cell markers. That investigation notes: TCR beta cDNA was generated via 5'RACE template switching incorporating UMIs.

The material sequenced was PBMCs from blood, taken on the day of vaccination. This clonotype was obtained from a man aged 45-60 years who received an inactivated influenza vaccine. The V and J genes are TRBV20-1 and TRBJ2-7; D uncertain. CDR3 nucleotide sequence: TGCAGTGCTTCACGGACCCGCAATACCTACGAGCAGTACTTC. Its translation: CSASRTRNTYEQYF.